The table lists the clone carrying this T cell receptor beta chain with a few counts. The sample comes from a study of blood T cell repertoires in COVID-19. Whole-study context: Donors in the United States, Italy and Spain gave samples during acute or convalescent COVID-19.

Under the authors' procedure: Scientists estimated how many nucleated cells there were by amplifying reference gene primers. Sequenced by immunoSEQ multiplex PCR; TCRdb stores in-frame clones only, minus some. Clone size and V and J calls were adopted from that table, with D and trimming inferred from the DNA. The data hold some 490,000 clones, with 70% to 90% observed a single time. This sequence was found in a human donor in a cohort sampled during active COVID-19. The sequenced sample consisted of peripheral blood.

The DNA for the CDR3 is TGTGCCAGCAGTTTAGGCAGGGTGCGCTCCTACGAGCAGTACTTC. This translates into CASSLGRVRSYEQYF. The chain has TRBV28 and TRBJ2-7; D is possibly TRBD1 (5 bases). V was cut by 2 bases and J by 0 bases, with 11 bases left in between. Looked up from germline, CDR1 is MDHEN and CDR2 is SYDVKM. This CDR3 has 15 amino acids. Variable domain in full (rest from reference TRBV28 and TRBJ2-7): DVKVTQSSRYLVKRTGEKVFLECVQDMDHENMFWYRQDPGLGLRLIYFSYDVKMKEKGDIPEGYSVSREKKERFSLILESASTNQTSMYLCASSLGRVRSYEQYFGPGTRLTVT.